The 8 T cell receptor beta chains presented below share a single source sample, sequenced in a study of blood T cell repertoires in COVID-19. The assay was immunoSEQ multiplex PCR, and TCRdb's table has in-frame clones only and misses some. Here the sample spans about 210,000 clones, 80% to 90% being singletons. Sequenced material: PBMCs or T cells enriched from blood (not recorded which). The source is a man aged 30 to 39 in a cohort exposed to, infected with or recovered from COVID-19 (not recorded which).

This CDR3 is CASSSGQGAYEQYF. The CDR3 bases are TGTGCCAGCAGTTCTGGACAGGGGGCCTACGAGCAGTACTTC. The V call is TRBV27, the J call TRBJ2-7; 10 bases match TRBD1. This CDR3 has 14 residues. V was pared by 4 bases and J by 2 bases, with 2 bases of the junction left unmatched. From germline, CDR1 is MNHEY and CDR2 SMNVEV (reference sequence).

The CDR3 DNA reads as TGTGCCAGCAGCCAGAGGGACAGGGTTTACTATAATTCACCCCTCCACTTT. Translating it yields CASSQRDRVYYNSPLHF. V usage is TRBV3-1 (or the pseudogene TRBV3-2) and J usage is TRBJ1-6; the match to TRBD1 covers 9 bases. CDR3 size: 17 residues. The V segment lost 3 bases and the J segment 3 bases; nucleotides outside the gene matches: 6. Germline V gene data show CDR1 as LGHDT and CDR2 as YNNKEL (reference sequence).

V gene TRBV20-1 combines with J gene TRBJ1-2; a weak D match, TRBD1 (6 bases). V was pared by 7 bases and J by 7 bases, with 13 bases between. This CDR3 is built from 11 residues. Germline values: CDR1 DFQATT, CDR2 SNEGSKA (reference sequence). The CDR3 protein is CSVAGDAGYTF. The DNA of the CDR3 is TGCAGTGTAGCAGGGGATGCTGGCTACACCTTC.

The rearrangement links TRBV6-6 to TRBJ2-3; possibly TRBD1 for D (6 bases). The CDR3 totals 16 residues. The V gene lost 5 bases and the J gene lost 3 bases, with 18 bases spanning the gap. Germline CDR1 MNHNY, CDR2 SVGAGI (reference sequence). The CDR3: CASSLGTSSRTDTQYF. The CDR3 nucleotides are TGTGCCAGCAGTCTAGGGACATCTTCCCGGACAGATACGCAGTATTTT.

V is TRBV28 and J is TRBJ2-5; weak D call: TRBD1 (6 bases). Trimming stripped 9 bases from V and 2 bases from J, with 13 bases between. Germline loops: CDR1 MDHEN, CDR2 SYDVKM. This CDR3 has 13 residues. The CDR3 reads CASFGQQQETQYF. The CDR3 DNA reads TGTGCCAGTTTTGGACAGCAACAAGAGACCCAGTACTTC.

V gene TRBV18 combines with J gene TRBJ1-2, with D hard to call. This CDR3 is built from 13 residues. Germline-derived CDR1 and CDR2 are KGHSH and LQKENI. V lost 6 bases to trimming and J lost 6 bases, with 14 bases between them. The CDR3 nucleotides read TGTGCCAGCTCCCCCCGCCAGACACATGGCTACACCTTC. Its protein is CASSPRQTHGYTF.

V usage is TRBV19 and J usage is TRBJ2-1; 10 nucleotides align to TRBD1. V trimming: 9 bases; J trimming: 5 bases; junction bases outside the gene matches: 7. This CDR3 spans 14 amino acids. Germline values: CDR1 LNHDA, CDR2 SQIVND (reference sequence). CDR3 in DNA: TGTGCCAGCCGTAGGGACAGGGGTAACAATGAGCAGTTCTTC. Protein sequence: CASRRDRGNNEQFF.

The chain employs TRBV5-1 and TRBJ2-7, with TRBD1 matching over 9 bases. CDR1 and CDR2 (germline): SGHRS, YFSETQ. The CDR3 has 15 residues. The trim removed 2 bases at V and 3 bases at J, leaving 6 bases unmatched. CDR3 coding DNA: TGCGCCAGCAGCTTCGGACAGGGGACTTTCTACGAGCAGTACTTC. It translates to CASSFGQGTFYEQYF.